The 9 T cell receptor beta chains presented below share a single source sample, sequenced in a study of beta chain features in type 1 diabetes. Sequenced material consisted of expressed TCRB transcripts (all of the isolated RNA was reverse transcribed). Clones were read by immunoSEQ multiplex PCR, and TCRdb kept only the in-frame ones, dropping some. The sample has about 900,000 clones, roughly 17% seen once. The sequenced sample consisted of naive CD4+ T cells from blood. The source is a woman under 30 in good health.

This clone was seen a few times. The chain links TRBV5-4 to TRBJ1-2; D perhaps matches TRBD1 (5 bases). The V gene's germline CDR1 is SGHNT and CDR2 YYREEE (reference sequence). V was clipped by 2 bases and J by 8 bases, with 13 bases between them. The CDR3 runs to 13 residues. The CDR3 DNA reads TGTGCCAGCAGCTTCCTGAGCGGGGACGGCTACACCTTC. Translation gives CASSFLSGDGYTF.

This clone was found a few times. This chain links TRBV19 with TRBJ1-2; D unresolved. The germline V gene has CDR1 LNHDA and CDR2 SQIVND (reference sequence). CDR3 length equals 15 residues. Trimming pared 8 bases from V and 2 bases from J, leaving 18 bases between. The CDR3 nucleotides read TGTGCCAGTTCGTTTGGGAACAGCCCCAACTATGGCTACACCTTC. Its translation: CASSFGNSPNYGYTF.

The CDR3 is CASRTMGSSYEQYF. The CDR3 DNA follows: TGTGCCAGCAGGACGATGGGGAGCTCCTACGAGCAGTACTTC. This chain joins TRBV28 and TRBJ2-7, with D possibly being TRBD2 (5 bases). The V end was cut by 6 bases, the J end by 0 bases, with 12 bases between. This CDR3 region has 14 residues. The germline CDR1 and CDR2 sequences are MDHEN and SYDVKM. Supplemented by reference TRBV28 and TRBJ2-7, the full variable domain reads DVKVTQSSRYLVKRTGEKVFLECVQDMDHENMFWYRQDPGLGLRLIYFSYDVKMKEKGDIPEGYSVSREKKERFSLILESASTNQTSMYLCASRTMGSSYEQYFGPGTRLTVT.

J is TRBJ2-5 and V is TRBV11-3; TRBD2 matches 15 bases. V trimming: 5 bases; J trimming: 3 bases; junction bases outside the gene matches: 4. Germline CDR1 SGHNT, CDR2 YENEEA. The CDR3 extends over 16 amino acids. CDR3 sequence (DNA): TGTGCCAGCAGCGTGGGACTAGCGGGAGGCGAAGAGACCCAGTACTTC. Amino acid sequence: CASSVGLAGGEETQYF.

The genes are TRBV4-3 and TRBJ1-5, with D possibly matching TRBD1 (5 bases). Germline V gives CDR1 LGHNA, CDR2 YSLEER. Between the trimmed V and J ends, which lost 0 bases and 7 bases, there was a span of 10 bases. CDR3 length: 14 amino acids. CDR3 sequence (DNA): TGCGCCAGCAGCCAAGACGGCAGGGCGCAGCCCCAGCATTTT. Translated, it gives CASSQDGRAQPQHF.

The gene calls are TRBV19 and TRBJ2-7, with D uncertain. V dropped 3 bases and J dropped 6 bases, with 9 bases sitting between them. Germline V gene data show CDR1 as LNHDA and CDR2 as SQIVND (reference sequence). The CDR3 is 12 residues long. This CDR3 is CASSISESEQYF. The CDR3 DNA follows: TGTGCCAGTAGTATTTCAGAATCCGAGCAGTACTTC.

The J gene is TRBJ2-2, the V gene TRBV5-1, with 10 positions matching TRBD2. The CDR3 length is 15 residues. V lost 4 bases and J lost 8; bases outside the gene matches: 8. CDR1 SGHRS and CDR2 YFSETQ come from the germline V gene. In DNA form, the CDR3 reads TGCGCCAGCAGCCTTGGCTCTAGCGGGAGTGGGGAGCTGTTTTTT. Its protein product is CASSLGSSGSGELFF.

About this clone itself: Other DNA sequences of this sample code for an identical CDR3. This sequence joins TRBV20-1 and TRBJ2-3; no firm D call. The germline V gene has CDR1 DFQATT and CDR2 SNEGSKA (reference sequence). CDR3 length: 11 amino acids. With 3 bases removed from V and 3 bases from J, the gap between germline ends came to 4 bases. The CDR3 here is CSASVTDTQYF. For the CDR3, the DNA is TGCAGTGCTAGTGTAACAGATACGCAGTATTTT.

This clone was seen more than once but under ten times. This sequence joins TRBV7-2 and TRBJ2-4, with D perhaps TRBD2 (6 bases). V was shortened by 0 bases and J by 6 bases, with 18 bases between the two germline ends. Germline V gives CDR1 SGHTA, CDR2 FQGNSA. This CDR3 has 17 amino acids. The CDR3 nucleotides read TGTGCCAGCAGCTTAGCTTCGGGGAAGCGGGTGGGAAACATTCAGTACTTC. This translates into CASSLASGKRVGNIQYF.